A selection of T cell receptor beta chains follows, all from one sample in a study of T cell repertoires in aging, cancer and after chemotherapy. MiXCR, applied by TCRdb to the multiplex PCR reads, yields one record per CDR3 protein. The profile shows about 3,800 distinct CDR3 sequences, 25% to 30% of them singletons. Material: blood. These receptors all stem from a human donor with a solid tumor. Both conserved end residues are part of each CDR3. A D gene is named only where the DNA matches it firmly. Size values are once, few and many counts, or a class for expanded clones, and some rows have none.

D gene: TRBD1
clone size: -
J gene: TRBJ2-7
V gene: TRBV6-5
CDR3 protein: CASSEPGTGGDEQYF
CDR3 DNA: TGTGCCAGCAGTGAGCCCGGGACAGGGGGCGACGAGCAGTACTTC

D gene: TRBD2
clone size: few
J gene: TRBJ2-1
V gene: TRBV5-1
CDR3 protein: CASSITSGNNEQFF
CDR3 DNA: TGCGCCAGCAGCATAACTAGCGGGAACAATGAGCAGTTCTTC

D gene: -
clone size: few
J gene: TRBJ1-2
V gene: TRBV5-4
CDR3 protein: CASRTVGISYGYTF
CDR3 DNA: TGTGCCAGCCGGACGGTAGGCATTAGCTATGGCTACACCTTC

D gene: -
clone size: few
J gene: TRBJ2-5
V gene: TRBV12-3/TRBV12-4
CDR3 protein: CASSLVSEETQYF
CDR3 DNA: TGTGCCAGCAGTTTAGTCTCAGAAGAGACCCAGTACTTC

D gene: TRBD1
clone size: -
J gene: TRBJ1-4
V gene: TRBV5-1
CDR3 protein: CASSLSGTEEKLFF
CDR3 DNA: TGCGCCAGCAGCTTATCCGGGACAGAGGAAAAACTGTTTTTT

D gene: -
clone size: -
J gene: TRBJ1-5
V gene: TRBV20-1
CDR3 protein: CSAQQAGARENQPQHF
CDR3 DNA: TGCAGTGCCCAGCAGGCAGGGGCAAGGGAAAATCAGCCCCAGCATTTT

D gene: -
clone size: few
J gene: TRBJ2-2
V gene: TRBV7-9
CDR3 protein: CASSLEVGELFF
CDR3 DNA: TGTGCCAGCAGCTTAGAGGTCGGGGAGCTGTTTTTT

D gene: -
clone size: few
J gene: TRBJ1-4
V gene: TRBV6-1
CDR3 protein: CASSMSAYNEKLFF
CDR3 DNA: TGTGCCAGCAGTATGTCCGCATATAATGAAAAACTGTTTTTT

D gene: TRBD2
clone size: few
J gene: TRBJ2-7
V gene: TRBV5-4
CDR3 protein: CASSLAGGVHGQWSYEQYF
CDR3 DNA: TGTGCCAGCAGCTTGGCCGGGGGGGTGCATGGGCAATGGTCCTACGAGCAGTACTTC

D gene: -
clone size: medium-sized
J gene: TRBJ1-2
V gene: TRBV6-5
CDR3 protein: CASSYGRAVGYTF
CDR3 DNA: TGTGCCAGCAGTTACGGGCGTGCGGTTGGCTACACCTTC

D gene: -
clone size: -
J gene: TRBJ2-4
V gene: TRBV12-3/TRBV12-4
CDR3 protein: CASSFWGAAAYF
CDR3 DNA: TGTGCCAGCAGTTTTTGGGGGGCCGCCGCGTACTTC

D gene: -
clone size: medium-sized
J gene: TRBJ1-2
V gene: TRBV6-1
CDR3 protein: CASSLEGPTNYGYTF
CDR3 DNA: TGTGCCAGCAGCCTCGAAGGACCAACTAACTATGGCTACACCTTC

D gene: TRBD1
clone size: few
J gene: TRBJ1-5
V gene: TRBV10-3
CDR3 protein: CAISEQGATQPQHF
CDR3 DNA: TGTGCCATCAGTGAACAGGGGGCAACTCAGCCCCAGCATTTT

D gene: -
clone size: medium-sized
J gene: TRBJ2-3
V gene: TRBV6-6
CDR3 protein: CASSYGQGADTQYF
CDR3 DNA: TGTGCCAGCAGTTACGGGCAGGGTGCAGATACGCAGTATTTT

D gene: TRBD1
clone size: medium-sized
J gene: TRBJ1-5
V gene: TRBV29-1
CDR3 protein: CSAGQGENQPQHF
CDR3 DNA: TGCAGCGCCGGACAGGGCGAAAATCAGCCCCAGCATTTT